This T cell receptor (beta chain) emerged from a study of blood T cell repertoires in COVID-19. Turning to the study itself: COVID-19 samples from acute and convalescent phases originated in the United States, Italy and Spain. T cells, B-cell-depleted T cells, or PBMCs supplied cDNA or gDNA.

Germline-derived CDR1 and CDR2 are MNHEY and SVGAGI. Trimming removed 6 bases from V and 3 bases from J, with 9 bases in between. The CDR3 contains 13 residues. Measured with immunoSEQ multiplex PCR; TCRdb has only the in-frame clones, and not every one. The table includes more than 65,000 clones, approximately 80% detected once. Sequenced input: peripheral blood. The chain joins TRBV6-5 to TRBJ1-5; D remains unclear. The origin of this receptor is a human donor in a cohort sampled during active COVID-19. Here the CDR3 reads CASRAPPNQPQHF. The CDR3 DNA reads TGTGCCAGCAGGGCCCCGCCCAATCAGCCCCAGCATTTT.